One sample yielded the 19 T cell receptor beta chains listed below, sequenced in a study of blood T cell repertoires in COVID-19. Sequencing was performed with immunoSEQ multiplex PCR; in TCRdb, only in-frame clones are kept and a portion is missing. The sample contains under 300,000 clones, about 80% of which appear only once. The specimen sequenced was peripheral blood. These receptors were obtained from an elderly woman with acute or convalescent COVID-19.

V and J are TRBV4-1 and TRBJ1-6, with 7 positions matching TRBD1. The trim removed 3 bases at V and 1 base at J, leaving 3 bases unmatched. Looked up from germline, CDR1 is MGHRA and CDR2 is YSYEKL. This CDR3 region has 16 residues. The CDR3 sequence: CASSQRQGSYNSPLHF. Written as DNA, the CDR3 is TGCGCCAGCAGCCAGCGACAGGGATCCTATAATTCACCCCTCCACTTT.

DNA of the CDR3: TGCGCCAGCAGCTCGTCACAGGGAAACACTGAAGCTTTCTTT. Translation gives CASSSSQGNTEAFF. The rearrangement joins TRBV5-1 to TRBJ1-1; D might be TRBD1 (6 bases). Per the germline V gene, CDR1 is SGHRS and CDR2 is YFSETQ. The CDR3 has 14 amino acids. The V end was cut by 3 bases, the J end by 2 bases, with 11 bases between. The full variable domain, in which reference TRBV5-1 and TRBJ1-1 provide the parts outside the CDR3, is KAGVTQTPRYLIKTRGQQVTLSCSPISGHRSVSWYQQTPGQGLQFLFEYFSETQRNKGNFPGRFSGRQFSNSRSEMNVSTLELGDSALYLCASSSSQGNTEAFFGQGTRLTVV.

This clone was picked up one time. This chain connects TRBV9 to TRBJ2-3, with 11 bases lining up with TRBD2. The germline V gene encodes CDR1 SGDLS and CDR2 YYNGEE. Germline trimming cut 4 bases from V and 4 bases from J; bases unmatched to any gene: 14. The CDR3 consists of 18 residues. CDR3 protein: CASSFYSGGATNADTQYF. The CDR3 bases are TGTGCCAGCAGCTTCTATAGCGGGGGGGCCACCAATGCAGATACGCAGTATTTT.

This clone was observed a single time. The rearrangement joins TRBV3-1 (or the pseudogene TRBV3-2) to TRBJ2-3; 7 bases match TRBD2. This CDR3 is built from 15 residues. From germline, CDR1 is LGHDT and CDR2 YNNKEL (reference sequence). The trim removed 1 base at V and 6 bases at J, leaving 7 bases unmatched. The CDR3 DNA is TGTGCCAGCAGCCAAGGTCAGCGGGACGGTGATACGCAGTATTTT. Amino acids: CASSQGQRDGDTQYF.

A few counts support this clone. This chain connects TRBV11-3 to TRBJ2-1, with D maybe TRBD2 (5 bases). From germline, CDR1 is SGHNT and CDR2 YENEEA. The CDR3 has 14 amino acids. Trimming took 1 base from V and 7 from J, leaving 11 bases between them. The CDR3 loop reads CASSLGGEGNEQFF. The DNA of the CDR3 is TGTGCCAGCAGCTTAGGGGGAGAAGGGAATGAGCAGTTCTTC.

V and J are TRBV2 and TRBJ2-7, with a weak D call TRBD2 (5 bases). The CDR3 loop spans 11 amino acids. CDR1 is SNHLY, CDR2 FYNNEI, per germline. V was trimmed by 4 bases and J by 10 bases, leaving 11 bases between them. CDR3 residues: CASSGENTQYF. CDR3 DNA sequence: TGTGCCAGCAGTGGGGAGAATACCCAGTACTTC.

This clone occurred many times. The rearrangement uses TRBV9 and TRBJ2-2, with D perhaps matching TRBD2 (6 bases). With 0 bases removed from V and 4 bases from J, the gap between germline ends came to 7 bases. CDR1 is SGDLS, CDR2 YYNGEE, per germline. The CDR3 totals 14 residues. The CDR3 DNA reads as TGTGCCAGCAGCGTAGCGGGGGTCACCGGGGAGCTGTTTTTT. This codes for CASSVAGVTGELFF. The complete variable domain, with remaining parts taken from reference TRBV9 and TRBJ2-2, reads DSGVTQTPKHLITATGQRVTLRCSPRSGDLSVYWYQQSLDQGLQFLIQYYNGEERAKGNILERFSAQQFPDLHSELNLSSLELGDSALYFCASSVAGVTGELFFGEGSRLTVL.

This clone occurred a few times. The CDR3 DNA reads TGCGCCAGCTCCCTTGGTAGCGGTTACAATGAGCAGTTCTTC. Translated, it gives CASSLGSGYNEQFF. The chain is built from TRBV5-1 and TRBJ2-1; the D gene is possibly TRBD2 (6 bases). Deletions cut 7 bases from V and 4 bases from J, with 15 bases between. CDR3 length: 14 amino acids. Germline assignment: CDR1 SGHRS and CDR2 YFSETQ.

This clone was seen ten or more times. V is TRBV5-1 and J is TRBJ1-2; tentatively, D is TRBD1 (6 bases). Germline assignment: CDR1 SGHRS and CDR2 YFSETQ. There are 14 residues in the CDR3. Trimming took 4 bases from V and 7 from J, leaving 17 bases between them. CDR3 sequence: CASSLRTGPGGYTF. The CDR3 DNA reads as TGCGCCAGCAGCCTTCGCACAGGGCCGGGTGGCTACACCTTC.

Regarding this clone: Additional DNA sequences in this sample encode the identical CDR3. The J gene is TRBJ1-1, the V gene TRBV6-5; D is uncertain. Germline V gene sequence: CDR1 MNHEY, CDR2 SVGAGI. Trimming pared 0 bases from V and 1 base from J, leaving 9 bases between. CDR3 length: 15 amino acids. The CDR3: CASSYSVTRNTEAFF. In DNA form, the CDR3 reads TGTGCCAGCAGTTACTCGGTGACAAGGAACACTGAAGCTTTCTTT.

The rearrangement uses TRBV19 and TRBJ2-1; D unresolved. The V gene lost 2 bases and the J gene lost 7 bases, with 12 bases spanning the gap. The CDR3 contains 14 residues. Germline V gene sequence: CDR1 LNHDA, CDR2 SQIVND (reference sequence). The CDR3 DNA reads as TGTGCCAGTAGTATATCTCTAGATCGGAATGAGCAGTTCTTC. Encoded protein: CASSISLDRNEQFF. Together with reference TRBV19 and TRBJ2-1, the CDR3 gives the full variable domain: DGGITQSPKYLFRKEGQNVTLSCEQNLNHDAMYWYRQDPGQGLRLIYYSQIVNDFQKGDIAEGYSVSREKKESFPLTVTSAQKNPTAFYLCASSISLDRNEQFFGPGTRLTVL.

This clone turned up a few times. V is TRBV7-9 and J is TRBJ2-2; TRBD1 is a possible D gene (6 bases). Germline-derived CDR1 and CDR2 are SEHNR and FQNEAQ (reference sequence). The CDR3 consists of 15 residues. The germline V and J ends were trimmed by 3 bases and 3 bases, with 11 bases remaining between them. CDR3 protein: CASSFQTGYTGELFF. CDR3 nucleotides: TGTGCCAGCAGCTTCCAGACAGGCTACACCGGGGAGCTGTTTTTT.

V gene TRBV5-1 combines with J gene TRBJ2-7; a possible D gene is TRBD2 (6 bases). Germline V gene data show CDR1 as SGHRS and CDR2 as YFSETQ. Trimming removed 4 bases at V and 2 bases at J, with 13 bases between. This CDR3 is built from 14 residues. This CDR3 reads CASSLGGGTYEQYF. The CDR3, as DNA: TGCGCCAGCAGCCTGGGAGGAGGAACCTACGAGCAGTACTTC.

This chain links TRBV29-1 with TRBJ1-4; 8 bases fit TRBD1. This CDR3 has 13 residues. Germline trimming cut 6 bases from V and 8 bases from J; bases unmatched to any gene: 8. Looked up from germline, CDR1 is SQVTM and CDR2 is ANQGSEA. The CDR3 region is CSVGQGVGEKLFF. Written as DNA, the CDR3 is TGCAGCGTCGGACAGGGTGTAGGGGAAAAACTGTTTTTT.

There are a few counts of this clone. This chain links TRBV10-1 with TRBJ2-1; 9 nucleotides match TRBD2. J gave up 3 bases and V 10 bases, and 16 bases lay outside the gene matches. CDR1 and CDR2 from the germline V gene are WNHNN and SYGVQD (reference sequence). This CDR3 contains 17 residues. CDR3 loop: CATSGGLAGLIYNEQFF. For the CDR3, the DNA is TGCGCCACCTCGGGGGGCCTAGCGGGACTAATCTACAATGAGCAGTTCTTC.

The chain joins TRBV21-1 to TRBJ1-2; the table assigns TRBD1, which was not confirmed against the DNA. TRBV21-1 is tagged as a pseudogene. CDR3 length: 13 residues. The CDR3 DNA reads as TGTGCCAGCAGCAAAGTTTACATCTATGGCTACACCTTC. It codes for CASSKVYIYGYTF.

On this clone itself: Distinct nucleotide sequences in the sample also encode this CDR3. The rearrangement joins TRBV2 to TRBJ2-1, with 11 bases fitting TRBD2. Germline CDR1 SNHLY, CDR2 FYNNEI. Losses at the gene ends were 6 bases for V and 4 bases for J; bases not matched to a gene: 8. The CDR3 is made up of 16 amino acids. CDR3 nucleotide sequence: TGTGCCAGCAGATTAAGAACTAGCGGGAGTTACAATGAGCAGTTCTTC. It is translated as CASRLRTSGSYNEQFF.

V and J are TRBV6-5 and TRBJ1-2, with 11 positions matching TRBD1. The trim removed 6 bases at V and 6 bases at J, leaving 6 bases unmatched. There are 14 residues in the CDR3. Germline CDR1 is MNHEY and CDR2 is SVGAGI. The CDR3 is CASRGQGDPNGYTF. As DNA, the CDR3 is TGTGCCAGCAGGGGACAGGGGGATCCCAATGGCTACACCTTC.

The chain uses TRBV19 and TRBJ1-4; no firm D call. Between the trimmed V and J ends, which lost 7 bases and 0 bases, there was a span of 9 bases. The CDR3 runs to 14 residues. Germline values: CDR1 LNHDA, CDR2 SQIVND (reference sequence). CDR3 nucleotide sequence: TGTGCCAGTACTAGGATTGCAACTAATGAAAAACTGTTTTTT. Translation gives CASTRIATNEKLFF.